This TCR beta chain was obtained from a study of T cells expressing NK-cell markers. Study findings and constraints: Similarly, these clonotypes led the CD3+CD56-NKG2C+ fraction as well in a handful of donors.

One entry per CDR3 protein, without DNA, is what TCRdb gives after re-calling the 5' RACE reads. The sample includes some 390,000 distinct CDR3 sequences. As concerns this clonotype: Antigen unknown.

From germline, CDR1 is LGHNT and CDR2 FRNRAP. The CDR3 runs 14 residues. Sequencing was carried out using blood T cells: a sorted CD56 or NKG2C T cell subset, CD4+ or CD8+ T cells, or bulk PBMC T cells (not recorded which). This chain links TRBV12-5 with TRBJ2-2. The receptor comes from a woman aged 45-59 years in good health. CDR3 residues: CASGLVGSSGELFF.